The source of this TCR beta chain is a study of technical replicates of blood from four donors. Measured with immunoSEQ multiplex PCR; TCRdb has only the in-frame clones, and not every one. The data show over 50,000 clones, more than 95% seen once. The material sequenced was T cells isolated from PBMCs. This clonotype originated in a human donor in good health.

CDR3 DNA sequence: TGTGCCAGCAGCACACGGGACAGGGCAGAAAGGAAGGGGACAGATACGCAGTATTTT. Its translation: CASSTRDRAERKGTDTQYF. The chain couples TRBV21-1 to TRBJ2-3; the D call of TRBD1 is as the table states it, not checked on the DNA. TRBV21-1 represents a pseudogene. The CDR3 extends over 19 amino acids.